Presented here are 17 T cell receptor beta chains from one specimen sequenced in a study of OX40 agonist ivuxolimab in advanced cancers. The repertoire was sequenced with immunoSEQ multiplex PCR; TCRdb's copy has only in-frame clones and lacks some. This sample has some 81,000 clones, with 70% to 90% found just once. This material consisted of CD4+ or CD8+ T cells sorted from blood, taken in a trial of the OX40 agonist ivuxolimab. The receptors shown here come from an adult with an advanced solid tumor such as melanoma, head and neck, liver or kidney cancer.

V and J are TRBV11-1 and TRBJ2-5, with 7 bases aligning to TRBD2. The CDR3 covers 18 residues. Germline trimming cut 3 bases from V and 4 bases from J; bases unmatched to any gene: 17. Germline lookup yields CDR1 SGHAT and CDR2 FQDESV (reference sequence). The CDR3 bases are TGTGCCAGCAGCTTCCGCGGTGTTCCGGGACTAAGGTCAGAGACCCAGTACTTC. It is translated as CASSFRGVPGLRSETQYF.

The V and J genes are TRBV7-9 and TRBJ2-4, with 9 bases identical to TRBD2. The germline V gene has CDR1 SEHNR and CDR2 FQNEAQ (reference sequence). The trim removed 7 bases at V and 8 bases at J, leaving 12 bases unmatched. This CDR3 is 15 amino acids long. The CDR3: CASKASGAHGDIQYF. CDR3 in DNA: TGTGCCAGCAAGGCTAGCGGGGCCCATGGGGACATTCAGTACTTC. Complete variable domain (other parts from reference TRBV7-9 and TRBJ2-4): DTGVSQNPRHKITKRGQNVTFRCDPISEHNRLYWYRQTLGQGPEFLTYFQNEAQLEKSRLLSDRFSAERPKGSFSTLEIQRTEQGDSAMYLCASKASGAHGDIQYFGAGTRLSVL.

The genes are TRBV6-5 and TRBJ2-2, with a tentative D call TRBD2 (6 bases). The CDR3 is made up of 15 amino acids. Germline CDR1 is MNHEY and CDR2 is SVGAGI. The V end lost 6 bases, the J end lost 6 bases, and 17 bases lay between the germline ends. The CDR3, as DNA: TGTGCCAGCAGACGAGCAGGGTGGAGGGCCGGGGAGCTGTTTTTT. Amino acid sequence: CASRRAGWRAGELFF.

In regard to this clone: At one of its ends the junction is not consistent with the germline gene, which may arise from a read error. V gene TRBV7-7 combines with J gene TRBJ2-7, with unresolved D. The V gene's germline CDR1 is SSHAT and CDR2 FNYEAQ (reference sequence). This CDR3 comprises 13 residues. CDR3 sequence (DNA): TGTGCTAGCAGCTCCCTTCTTTACGGGGAGCAGTACTTC. Translation gives CASSSLLYGEQYF. Full variable domain (remainder filled in from reference TRBV7-7 and TRBJ2-7): GAGVSQSPRYKVTKRGQDVTLRCDPISSHATLYWYQQALGQGPEFLTYFNYEAQPDKSGLPSDRFSAERPEGSISTLTIQRTEQRDSAMYRCASSSLLYGEQYFGPGTRLTVT.

V is TRBV7-9 and J is TRBJ2-1; 7 bases are a match to TRBD2. Germline V gene lookup returns CDR1 SEHNR and CDR2 FQNEAQ (reference sequence). Losses at the gene ends were 5 bases for V and 4 bases for J; bases not matched to a gene: 8. The CDR3 runs to 15 residues. The CDR3 region has the DNA TGTGCCAGCAGCCCCCCAGGTAGCGGGTACAATGAGCAGTTCTTC. It is translated as CASSPPGSGYNEQFF. Filled out from reference TRBV7-9 and TRBJ2-1, the complete variable domain reads DTGVSQNPRHKITKRGQNVTFRCDPISEHNRLYWYRQTLGQGPEFLTYFQNEAQLEKSRLLSDRFSAERPKGSFSTLEIQRTEQGDSAMYLCASSPPGSGYNEQFFGPGTRLTVL.

V usage is TRBV5-1 and J usage is TRBJ1-2; D may be TRBD1 (5 bases). Germline-derived CDR1 and CDR2 are SGHRS and YFSETQ. Trimming removed 3 bases from V and 8 bases from J, with 20 bases in between. The CDR3 is 15 residues long. The CDR3 reads CASSWRGDGLEGYTF. CDR3 nucleotides: TGCGCCAGCAGCTGGAGGGGTGACGGCCTCGAAGGCTACACCTTC.

The chain has TRBV30 and TRBJ1-1, with a tentative D call TRBD1 (5 bases). Trimming removed 2 bases at V and 1 base at J, with 8 bases between. Germline CDR1 reads GTSNPN; CDR2 reads SVGIG (reference sequence). This CDR3 spans 13 amino acids. DNA for the CDR3: TGTGCCTGGAGTTTAACAGGGAACACTGAAGCTTTCTTT. Its protein is CAWSLTGNTEAFF.

The chain is built from TRBV4-1 and TRBJ2-3; 13 positions match TRBD2. V gave up 4 bases and J gave up 5 bases; unmatched junction bases: 6. Germline V lookup: CDR1 MGHRA, CDR2 YSYEKL. The CDR3 is made up of 16 amino acids. This CDR3 is CASSLLAGGPRDTQYF. In DNA form, the CDR3 reads TGCGCCAGCAGCCTACTAGCGGGGGGGCCAAGAGATACGCAGTATTTT.

In nucleotides, the CDR3 is TGTGCCAGCAGCTTATTCGGAGTCATGACAGCAGATACGCAGTATTTT. Its translation is CASSLFGVMTADTQYF. This chain joins TRBV7-3 and TRBJ2-3; weak D call: TRBD1 (5 bases). V lost 2 bases to trimming and J lost 4 bases, with 16 bases between them. Germline loops: CDR1 SGHTA, CDR2 FQGTGA. There are 16 residues in the CDR3.

This clone was seen once. The V call is TRBV7-2, the J call TRBJ2-3; 9 bases line up with TRBD2. The CDR3 totals 18 residues. CDR1 and CDR2 (germline): SGHTA, FQGNSA. Unmatched junction bases numbered 14, after V lost 2 bases and J lost 5 bases. The CDR3 DNA follows: TGTGCCAGCAGCTTAAGAGGCGGGGGACTAGCACGACAAGATACGCAGTATTTT. Translated: CASSLRGGGLARQDTQYF.

This clone was observed a handful of times. The sample contains more than one DNA sequence encoding this CDR3. This chain links TRBV5-1 with TRBJ1-1; TRBD1 aligns across 11 bases. V gave up 5 bases and J gave up 4 bases; unmatched junction bases: 4. The CDR3 has 14 residues. In germline, CDR1 is SGHRS, CDR2 YFSETQ. CDR3 bases: TGCGCCAGCAGTACCGGGACAGGGGGCACTGAAGCTTTCTTT. Its translation: CASSTGTGGTEAFF.

V is TRBV7-8 and J is TRBJ2-6; 8 bases map to TRBD2. The CDR3 contains 18 residues. From germline, CDR1 is SGHVS and CDR2 FQNEAQ. V lost 4 bases to trimming and J lost 3 bases; unmatched junction nucleotides: 11. The CDR3 DNA reads TGTGCCAGCAGCTCGCGTAGCGGGGTAGCGGGTGGGGCCAACGTCCTGACTTTC. This translates into CASSSRSGVAGGANVLTF.

The rearrangement uses TRBV2 and TRBJ2-2, with D maybe TRBD1 (5 bases). Trimming took 5 bases from V and 4 from J, leaving 14 bases between them. The CDR3 spans 15 residues. Germline V lookup: CDR1 SNHLY, CDR2 FYNNEI. The CDR3 DNA follows: TGTGCCAGCAGTTGGAGAGACAGTAGCACCGGGGAGCTGTTTTTT. It is translated as CASSWRDSSTGELFF.

This clone came up once. This chain joins TRBV10-3 and TRBJ1-2, with D possibly being TRBD1 (5 bases). There are 14 residues in the CDR3. Trimming took off 6 bases at V and 0 bases at J, with 11 bases between the two ends. Germline CDR1 is ENHRY and CDR2 is SYGVKD. The CDR3 region has the DNA TGTGCCATCAGCTTCAGGGATACTAACTATGGCTACACCTTC. Its translation is CAISFRDTNYGYTF.

This clone was seen a single time. CDR3 loop: CASSQVLRGRAFLANTEAFF. The CDR3 DNA reads TGCGCCAGCAGCCAAGTCCTTAGGGGGCGGGCGTTTTTAGCGAACACTGAAGCTTTCTTT. V and J are TRBV4-1 and TRBJ1-1; 7 bases match TRBD1. V lost 1 base and J lost 1; bases outside the gene matches: 18. The germline CDR1 and CDR2 sequences are MGHRA and YSYEKL. The CDR3 spans 20 residues.

This chain links TRBV30 with TRBJ1-6, with 8 bases matching TRBD1. The CDR3 covers 15 residues. V shed 3 bases and J 5 bases; nucleotides not matched to a gene: 6. Germline values: CDR1 GTSNPN, CDR2 SVGIG (reference sequence). CDR3 amino acids: CAWREKQGDNSPLHF. The CDR3 DNA is TGTGCCTGGAGAGAGAAACAGGGGGATAATTCACCCCTCCACTTT.

The genes are TRBV30 and TRBJ2-5, with D unresolved. The CDR3 has 15 amino acids. CDR1 is GTSNPN and CDR2 is SVGIG in the germline V gene (reference sequence). Trimming took off 0 bases at V and 5 bases at J, with 16 bases between the two ends. Here the CDR3 DNA reads TGTGCCTGGAGTGTACAGACTCCCGGGCCGGAGACCCAGTACTTC. Its translation: CAWSVQTPGPETQYF.